These T cell receptor beta chains were read from a single sample in a study of a mutant IDH1 vaccine in newly diagnosed glioma. Their specific antigens are unknown. Libraries were prepared by immunoSEQ multiplex PCR; TCRdb keeps only in-frame clonotypes and omits some of them. The table lists some 80,000 clones, 75% to 90% of them singletons. The sample consisted of PBMCs, taken from a glioma patient whose treatment included an IDH1 peptide vaccine. These receptors were obtained from a woman in her forties or fifties with glioma. The CDR3 runs from the conserved cysteine through the conserved F or W. Fields, in order: clone size, D gene, V gene, J gene, CDR3 DNA, CDR3 protein. D genes are given only for firm matches. Rows give clone size only sometimes, using once, few, many, or a class for an expanded clone.

clone size: once; D gene: .; V gene: TRBV19; J gene: TRBJ1-2; CDR3 DNA: TGTGCCAGTACCGGTGGGTCCAGGACATACACCTTC; CDR3 protein: CASTGGSRTYTF
clone size: once; D gene: TRBD2; V gene: TRBV9; J gene: TRBJ2-1; CDR3 DNA: TGTGCCAGCAGCGCCAGCGGGAGGGCATCCAATGAGCAGTTCTTC; CDR3 protein: CASSASGRASNEQFF
clone size: .; D gene: .; V gene: TRBV19; J gene: TRBJ2-1; CDR3 DNA: TGTGCCAGTAGTATGGGGATTAGTGAGCAGTTCTTC; CDR3 protein: CASSMGISEQFF
clone size: many; D gene: .; V gene: TRBV2; J gene: TRBJ2-7; CDR3 DNA: TGTGCCAGCCTGTTTACTAGCCCCAGCCACGAGCAGTACTTC; CDR3 protein: CASLFTSPSHEQYF
clone size: .; D gene: TRBD2; V gene: TRBV11-3; J gene: TRBJ2-2; CDR3 DNA: TGTGCCAGCAGCTTAGGTGCGGGAGGGCCGGAAACCGGGGAGCTGTTTTTT; CDR3 protein: CASSLGAGGPETGELFF
clone size: .; D gene: .; V gene: TRBV5-1; J gene: TRBJ2-7; CDR3 DNA: TGCGCCAGCAGCTTGGGAAGGGGGAAGGACGAGCAGTACTTC; CDR3 protein: CASSLGRGKDEQYF
clone size: .; D gene: TRBD1; V gene: TRBV7-8; J gene: TRBJ1-5; CDR3 DNA: TGTGCCAGCAGCCACCGGGACAGACTTAATCAGCCCCAGCATTTT; CDR3 protein: CASSHRDRLNQPQHF
clone size: .; D gene: .; V gene: TRBV28; J gene: TRBJ1-5; CDR3 DNA: TGTGCCAGCAGTTCCCTCGACACCAATCAGCCCCAGCATTTT; CDR3 protein: CASSSLDTNQPQHF
clone size: once; D gene: TRBD1; V gene: TRBV6-5; J gene: TRBJ1-5; CDR3 DNA: TGTGCCAGCAGGGACAGGGTTCAGAGCAATCAGCCCCAGCATTTT; CDR3 protein: CASRDRVQSNQPQHF
clone size: .; D gene: .; V gene: TRBV5-1; J gene: TRBJ2-4; CDR3 DNA: TGCGCCATCCCGGGGAGGCCCAAAAACATTCAGTACTTC; CDR3 protein: CAIPGRPKNIQYF
clone size: .; D gene: .; V gene: TRBV6-1; J gene: TRBJ2-2; CDR3 DNA: TGTGCCAGCAGTGAGGGTTCAGGGCCCCCCGGGGAGCTGTTTTTT; CDR3 protein: CASSEGSGPPGELFF
clone size: .; D gene: .; V gene: TRBV28; J gene: TRBJ1-1; CDR3 DNA: TGTGCCAGCAGCCTAGAGTGGAACACTGAAGCTTTCTTT; CDR3 protein: CASSLEWNTEAFF
clone size: .; D gene: TRBD2; V gene: TRBV6-1; J gene: TRBJ2-5; CDR3 DNA: TGTGCCGGGGAAGCGGGGGGGGCCCAAGAGACCCAGTACTTC; CDR3 protein: CAGEAGGAQETQYF
clone size: .; D gene: .; V gene: TRBV9; J gene: TRBJ1-1; CDR3 DNA: TGTGCCAGCAGCGTGGGGAATTTGAACACTGAAGCTTTCTTT; CDR3 protein: CASSVGNLNTEAFF
clone size: .; D gene: .; V gene: TRBV6-6; J gene: TRBJ1-5; CDR3 DNA: TGTGCCAGCGAGGCCGGCCATCAGCCCCAGCATTTT; CDR3 protein: CASEAGHQPQHF
clone size: .; D gene: TRBD1; V gene: TRBV29-1; J gene: TRBJ1-2; CDR3 DNA: TGCAGCGTTTCCTCGGGACAGGTTATCTATGGCTACACCTTC; CDR3 protein: CSVSSGQVIYGYTF
clone size: .; D gene: .; V gene: TRBV2; J gene: TRBJ1-3; CDR3 DNA: TGTGCCAGCAGTGAGGAAGGAAACACCATATATTTT; CDR3 protein: CASSEEGNTIYF
clone size: once; D gene: .; V gene: TRBV28; J gene: TRBJ1-4; CDR3 DNA: TGTGCCAGCAGTTTGTGGGTTATCCCCGCAACTAATGAAAAACTGTTTTTT; CDR3 protein: CASSLWVIPATNEKLFF
clone size: .; D gene: TRBD1; V gene: TRBV11-2; J gene: TRBJ2-1; CDR3 DNA: TGTGCCAGCAGCACCGGGACAGGTCACAATGAGCAGTTCTTC; CDR3 protein: CASSTGTGHNEQFF
clone size: .; D gene: TRBD2; V gene: TRBV30; J gene: TRBJ2-1; CDR3 DNA: TGTGCCTGGGACCCGGGACTAGTAGTAAATGAGCAGTTCTTC; CDR3 protein: CAWDPGLVVNEQFF
clone size: once; D gene: .; V gene: TRBV6-5; J gene: TRBJ2-5; CDR3 DNA: TGTGCCAGCAGTTACTCAAGGTCGGGTCAAGAGACCCAGTACTTC; CDR3 protein: CASSYSRSGQETQYF
clone size: .; D gene: .; V gene: TRBV28; J gene: TRBJ2-5; CDR3 DNA: TGTGCCAGCAGGGAAGAGCCGAGGGAGACCCAGTACTTC; CDR3 protein: CASREEPRETQYF
clone size: .; D gene: TRBD2; V gene: TRBV9; J gene: TRBJ2-7; CDR3 DNA: TGTGCCAGCAGCCCCGGGACTAGCGGGAACGAGCAGTACTTC; CDR3 protein: CASSPGTSGNEQYF
clone size: .; D gene: .; V gene: TRBV7-6; J gene: TRBJ2-3; CDR3 DNA: TGTGCCAGCAGCCGCGGGGACGGTACAGATACGCAGTATTTT; CDR3 protein: CASSRGDGTDTQYF
clone size: few; D gene: TRBD2; V gene: TRBV5-4; J gene: TRBJ2-1; CDR3 DNA: TGTGCCAGCAGCTTGGGTGGGACTAGCGGGTATGAGCAGTTCTTC; CDR3 protein: CASSLGGTSGYEQFF
clone size: .; D gene: .; V gene: TRBV6-6; J gene: TRBJ1-6; CDR3 DNA: TGTGCCAGCAGTCCGGGAGGTAACGTACCCCTCCACTTT; CDR3 protein: CASSPGGNVPLHF
clone size: few; D gene: .; V gene: TRBV30; J gene: TRBJ1-1; CDR3 DNA: TGTGCCTGGACCCTTTTTAAGGAAGGGGAAGCTTTCTTT; CDR3 protein: CAWTLFKEGEAFF
clone size: once; D gene: .; V gene: TRBV5-4; J gene: TRBJ2-7; CDR3 DNA: TGTGCCACCGGGGGCCCAACCTCCTACGAGCAGTACTTC; CDR3 protein: CATGGPTSYEQYF
clone size: .; D gene: TRBD2; V gene: TRBV4-2; J gene: TRBJ2-3; CDR3 DNA: TGTGCCAGCAGCCAAGAAAGAATGGGACTAGCGGGGAGCACAGATACGCAGTATTTT; CDR3 protein: CASSQERMGLAGSTDTQYF
clone size: .; D gene: .; V gene: TRBV5-1; J gene: TRBJ2-3; CDR3 DNA: TGCGCCAGCGCCCCCGCAGGGGTTTCAGATACGCAGTATTTT; CDR3 protein: CASAPAGVSDTQYF
clone size: .; D gene: TRBD1; V gene: TRBV7-9; J gene: TRBJ1-2; CDR3 DNA: TGTGCCAGCAGCTTAGCAAAGGGGGCGGGAGGCTACACCTTC; CDR3 protein: CASSLAKGAGGYTF
clone size: .; D gene: TRBD1; V gene: TRBV18; J gene: TRBJ1-1; CDR3 DNA: TGTGCCAGCTCACGAGAGACAGGGGACACTGAAGCTTTCTTT; CDR3 protein: CASSRETGDTEAFF